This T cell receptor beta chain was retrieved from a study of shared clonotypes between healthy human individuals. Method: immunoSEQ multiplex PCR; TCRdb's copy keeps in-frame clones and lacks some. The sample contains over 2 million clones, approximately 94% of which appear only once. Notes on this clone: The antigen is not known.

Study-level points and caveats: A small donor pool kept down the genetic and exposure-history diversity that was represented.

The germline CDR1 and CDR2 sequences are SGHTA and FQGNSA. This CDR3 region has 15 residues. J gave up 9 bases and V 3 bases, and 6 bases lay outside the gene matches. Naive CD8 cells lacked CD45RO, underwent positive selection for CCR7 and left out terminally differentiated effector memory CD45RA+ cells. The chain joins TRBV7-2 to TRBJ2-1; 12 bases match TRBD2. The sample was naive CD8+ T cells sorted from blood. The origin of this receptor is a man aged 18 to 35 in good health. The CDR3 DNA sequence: TGTGCCAGCAGCTTCAGACTAGCGGGAGAGGGTGAGCAGTTCTTC. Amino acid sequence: CASSFRLAGEGEQFF.